This T cell receptor (beta chain) was documented in a study of lung T cells in sarcoidosis with Löfgren's syndrome. Judged by abundance, this clonotype is medium-sized. Its specificity is unknown. Overall study results and limits: Paired TRAV12-1/TRBV2 TCRs showed CDR3 homology and preferential pairing.

CDR1 is MNHNS, CDR2 SASEGT, per germline. The CDR3 contains 12 residues. V was cut by 6 bases and J by 8 bases, with 13 bases left in between. TCRdb re-derived calls from the reads in MiXCR, one entry per CDR3 protein. The top ten hold 20% to 25% of the sample, which has several thousand distinct CDR3 sequences, around 21% seen once. This sequence was found in a human donor with sarcoidosis (Löfgren's syndrome or another form), or a control subject (not recorded which). The sequenced sample consisted of CD4+ T cells from bronchoalveolar lavage fluid. This chain joins TRBV6-1 and TRBJ1-2; D unresolved. CDR3 region: CASSPGPGGYTF. For the CDR3, the DNA is TGTGCCAGCAGCCCCGGACCTGGCGGCTACACCTTC.